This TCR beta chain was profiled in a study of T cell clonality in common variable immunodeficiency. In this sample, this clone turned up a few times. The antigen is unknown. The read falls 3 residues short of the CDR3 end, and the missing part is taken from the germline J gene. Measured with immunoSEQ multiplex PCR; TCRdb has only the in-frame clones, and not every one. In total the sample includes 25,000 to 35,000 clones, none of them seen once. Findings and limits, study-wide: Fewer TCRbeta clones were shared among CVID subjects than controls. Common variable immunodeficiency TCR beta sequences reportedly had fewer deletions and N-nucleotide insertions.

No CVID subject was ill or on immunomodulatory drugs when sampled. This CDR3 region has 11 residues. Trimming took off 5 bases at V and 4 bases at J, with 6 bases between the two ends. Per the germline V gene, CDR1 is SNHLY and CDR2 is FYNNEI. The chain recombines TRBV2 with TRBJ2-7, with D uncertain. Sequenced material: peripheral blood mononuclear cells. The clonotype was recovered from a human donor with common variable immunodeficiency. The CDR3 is CASSIAYEQYF. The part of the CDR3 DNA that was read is TGTGCCAGCAGTATAGCTTACGAG.